These 14 T cell receptor beta chains were all obtained from the same sample, sequenced in a study of cytomegalovirus exposure and HLA in healthy donors. Vbeta (60) and Jbeta (13) primers were used in the PCR. Method: immunoSEQ multiplex PCR; TCRdb's copy keeps in-frame clones and lacks some. The sample includes 200,000 to 250,000 clones, more than 70% of them seen just once. The material sequenced was PBMCs. The receptor set was obtained from a human donor in good health.

This clone was picked up one time. This rearrangement joins TRBV12-5 to TRBJ2-7; D may be TRBD2 (5 bases). The ends were cut back, 0 bases at V and 7 bases at J, with 16 bases in the middle. Germline V gene data show CDR1 as LGHNT and CDR2 as FRNRAP. The CDR3 runs to 15 residues. Written as DNA, the CDR3 is TGTGCTAGTGGTTTGGTACGACTAACCATCTTTGAGCAGTACTTC. Translated, it gives CASGLVRLTIFEQYF.

This chain links TRBV7-9 with TRBJ2-5; D possibly corresponds to TRBD2 (5 bases). The CDR3 has 11 amino acids. V was cut by 5 bases and J by 13 bases, with 14 bases left in between. Germline V gene data show CDR1 as SEHNR and CDR2 as FQNEAQ (reference sequence). CDR3 coding DNA: TGTGCCAGCAGCCACGCCGGGAACCTGTACTTC. This gives the protein CASSHAGNLYF. Full variable domain (rest looked up from reference TRBV7-9 and TRBJ2-5): DTGVSQNPRHKITKRGQNVTFRCDPISEHNRLYWYRQTLGQGPEFLTYFQNEAQLEKSRLLSDRFSAERPKGSFSTLEIQRTEQGDSAMYLCASSHAGNLYFGPGTRLLVL.

This clone was recorded once. Germline is not matched at one junction end, which may reflect a read error. V is TRBV5-1 and J is TRBJ2-5; 13 bases fit TRBD2. Germline loops: CDR1 SGHRS, CDR2 YFSETQ. CDR3 length: 15 residues. The CDR3 loop is CASTLTSGRLETQYF. The CDR3 DNA is TGCGCCAGCACCTTGACTAGCGGGAGGTTGGAGACCCAGTACTTC. Full variable domain (remainder filled in from reference TRBV5-1 and TRBJ2-5): KAGVTQTPRYLIKTRGQQVTLSCSPISGHRSVSWYQQTPGQGLQFLFEYFSETQRNKGNFPGRFSGRQFSNSRSEMNVSTLELGDSALYLCASTLTSGRLETQYFGPGTRLLVL.

The gene calls are TRBV2 and TRBJ2-7; D may be TRBD2 (5 bases). V was pared by 3 bases and J by 1 base, with 13 bases between. Germline CDR1 is SNHLY and CDR2 is FYNNEI. The CDR3 extends over 15 amino acids. The CDR3 loop is CASSEASGDSYEQYF. The DNA for the CDR3 is TGTGCCAGCAGTGAGGCCAGCGGTGATTCCTACGAGCAGTACTTC.

The CDR3 reads CASSQSNPPTALIGGYTF. CDR3 coding DNA: TGCGCCAGCAGTCAATCAAATCCCCCGACGGCCCTCATCGGGGGCTACACCTTC. The chain employs TRBV23-1 and TRBJ1-2; D unclear. TRBV23-1 has ORF status, its function being uncertain. V was cut by 0 bases and J by 8 bases, with 25 bases left in between. The CDR3 is 18 residues long.

The J gene is TRBJ1-1, the V gene TRBV28; 8 bases map to TRBD1. This CDR3 spans 15 amino acids. The V gene end was trimmed by 5 bases and the J gene end by 0 bases; junction bases not matched to a gene: 5. Germline V gene sequence: CDR1 MDHEN, CDR2 SYDVKM. The CDR3 loop reads CASSTGGGLNTEAFF. DNA of the CDR3: TGTGCCAGCAGTACAGGGGGGGGTTTGAACACTGAAGCTTTCTTT.

As for this clone: A read error may account for a junction end that differs from germline. The chain has TRBV7-9 and TRBJ1-1; D gene unclear. This CDR3 spans 12 amino acids. From germline, CDR1 is SEHNR and CDR2 FQNEAQ (reference sequence). The CDR3 DNA reads TGTTCCAGCAGCCCAAGAGGCACTGAAGCTTTCTTT. Translating gives CSSSPRGTEAFF.

A single count supports this clone. The rearrangement uses TRBV5-1 and TRBJ2-1; 11 positions match TRBD2. Germline assignment: CDR1 SGHRS and CDR2 YFSETQ. This CDR3 spans 18 amino acids. Unmatched junction bases numbered 13, after V lost 0 bases and J lost 8 bases. Written as DNA, the CDR3 is TGCGCCAGCAGCTTGGCCAACCTACTAGCGGGAGTGGCCCATGAGCAGTTCTTC. Protein sequence: CASSLANLLAGVAHEQFF.

This clone was detected a few times. The rearrangement uses TRBV5-4 and TRBJ2-5; D perhaps matches TRBD2 (5 bases). V was trimmed by 1 base and J by 5 bases, leaving 18 bases between them. Germline V lookup: CDR1 SGHNT, CDR2 YYREEE (reference sequence). The CDR3 loop spans 16 amino acids. The CDR3: CASSLFHSGSQETQYF. As DNA, the CDR3 is TGTGCCAGCAGCTTGTTCCATTCGGGGAGTCAGGAGACCCAGTACTTC. The full variable domain, rest sourced from reference TRBV5-4 and TRBJ2-5, is ETGVTQSPTHLIKTRGQQVTLRCSSQSGHNTVSWYQQALGQGPQFIFQYYREEENGRGNFPPRFSGLQFPNYSSELNVNALELDDSALYLCASSLFHSGSQETQYFGPGTRLLVL.

V gene TRBV10-3 combines with J gene TRBJ1-2, with D tentatively TRBD1 (5 bases). The length of the CDR3 is 13 residues. Germline CDR1 and CDR2: ENHRY and SYGVKD. The V and J ends lost 6 bases and 8 bases respectively, with 16 bases between them. The CDR3 DNA is TGTGCCATCAGGCCACAGACAGCGAAAGGCTACACCTTC. It codes for CAIRPQTAKGYTF.

CDR3 sequence: CASSSTGAPIYEQYF. CDR3 nucleotides: TGTGCCAGTAGTTCTACAGGGGCACCCATCTACGAGCAGTACTTC. V and J are TRBV19 and TRBJ2-7, with TRBD1 matching 7 bases. The length of the CDR3 is 15 residues. J gave up 3 bases and V 5 bases, and 10 bases lay outside the gene matches. CDR1 and CDR2 from the germline V gene are LNHDA and SQIVND (reference sequence).

This clone appeared a few times. The V gene is TRBV6-5, the J gene TRBJ1-6; D call uncertain. The V gene's germline CDR1 is MNHEY and CDR2 SVGAGI. The CDR3 covers 14 residues. V was pared by 6 bases and J by 0 bases, with 6 bases between. The CDR3 here is CASRGSSYNSPLHF. Written as DNA, the CDR3 is TGTGCCAGCAGAGGGAGCTCCTATAATTCACCCCTCCACTTT.

As regards this clone: Other DNA sequences in this sample translate to the same CDR3. The CDR3 DNA is TGTGCCAGCAGCTTGACCAGGGGATCCTTCTACGAGCAGTACTTC. It codes for CASSLTRGSFYEQYF. The chain combines TRBV5-4 with TRBJ2-7; D possibly corresponds to TRBD1 (6 bases). The germline gives CDR1 SGHNT, CDR2 YYREEE (reference sequence). This CDR3 contains 15 residues. Trimming left V 1 base short and J 3 bases short, with 14 bases between.

CDR3 DNA: TGTGCCAGCAGCGAGGGGTTCTGGGGCACAGATACGCAGTATTTT. Encoded protein: CASSEGFWGTDTQYF. V gene TRBV9 combines with J gene TRBJ2-3, with a weak D call TRBD1 (5 bases). The germline V gene encodes CDR1 SGDLS and CDR2 YYNGEE. V was shortened by 3 bases and J by 1 base, with 12 bases between the two germline ends. The CDR3 consists of 15 residues.